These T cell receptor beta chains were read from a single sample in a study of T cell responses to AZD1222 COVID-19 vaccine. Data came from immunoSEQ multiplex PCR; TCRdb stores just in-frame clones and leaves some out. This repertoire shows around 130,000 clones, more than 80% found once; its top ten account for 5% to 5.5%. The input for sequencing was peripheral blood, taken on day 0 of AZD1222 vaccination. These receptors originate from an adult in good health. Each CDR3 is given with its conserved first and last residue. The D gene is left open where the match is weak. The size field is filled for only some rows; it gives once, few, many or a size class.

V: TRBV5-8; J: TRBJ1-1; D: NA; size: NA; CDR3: CASSLGQANTEAFF; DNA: TGTGCCAGCAGCTTGGGACAGGCGAACACTGAAGCTTTCTTT
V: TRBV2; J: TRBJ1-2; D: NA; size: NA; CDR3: CATHQATYGYTF; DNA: TGTGCCACGCACCAGGCGACCTATGGCTACACCTTC
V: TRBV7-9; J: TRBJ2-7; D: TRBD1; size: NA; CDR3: CASSFQGASKEQYF; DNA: TGTGCCAGCAGCTTTCAGGGGGCCTCTAAGGAGCAGTACTTC
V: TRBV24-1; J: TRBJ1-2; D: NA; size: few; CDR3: CATSDFNRVGGYTF; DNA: TGTGCCACCAGTGATTTTAACAGGGTGGGTGGCTACACCTTC
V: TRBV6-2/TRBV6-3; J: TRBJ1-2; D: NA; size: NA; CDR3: CASSYSTSAIRINYGYTF; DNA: TGTGCCAGCAGTTACTCGACGTCCGCCATCCGGATTAACTATGGCTACACCTTC
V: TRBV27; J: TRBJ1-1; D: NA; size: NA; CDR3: CASSDGGQMNTEAFF; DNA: TGTGCCAGCAGTGACGGGGGACAAATGAACACTGAAGCTTTCTTT
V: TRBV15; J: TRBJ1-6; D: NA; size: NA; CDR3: CATSRGWGDNYNSPLHF; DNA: TGTGCCACCAGCAGAGGATGGGGGGACAACTATAATTCACCCCTCCACTTT
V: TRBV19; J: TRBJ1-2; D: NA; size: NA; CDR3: CASGISVGSKNYGYTF; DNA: TGTGCCTCTGGGATCTCTGTGGGCAGCAAGAACTATGGCTACACCTTC
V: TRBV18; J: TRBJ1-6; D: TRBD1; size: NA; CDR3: CASRPRTGDNSPLHF; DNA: TGTGCCAGCCGCCCCCGGACAGGGGATAATTCACCCCTCCACTTT
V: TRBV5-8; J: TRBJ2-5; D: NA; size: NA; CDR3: CASSLEVSGHQETQYF; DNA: TGTGCCAGCAGCTTGGAGGTCTCGGGACACCAAGAGACCCAGTACTTC
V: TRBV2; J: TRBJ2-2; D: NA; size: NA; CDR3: CASSETRGGELFF; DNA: TGTGCCAGCAGTGAGACCCGGGGCGGGGAGCTGTTTTTT
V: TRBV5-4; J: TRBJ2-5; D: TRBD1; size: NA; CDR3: CASSLGGGQSRKETQYF; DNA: TGTGCCAGCAGCTTGGGTGGGGGACAGTCTCGAAAAGAGACCCAGTACTTC
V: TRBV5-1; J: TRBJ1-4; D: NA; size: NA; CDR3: CASSRTNEKLFF; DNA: TGCGCCAGCAGTCGTACGAATGAAAAACTGTTTTTT
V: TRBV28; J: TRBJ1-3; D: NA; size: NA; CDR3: CASSSTDRGNTIYF; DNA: TGTGCCAGCAGTTCAACTGACAGGGGAAACACCATATATTTT
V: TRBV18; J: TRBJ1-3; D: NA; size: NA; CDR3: CASSPTTAFSGNTIYF; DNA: TGTGCCAGCTCACCGACGACAGCTTTCTCTGGAAACACCATATATTTT
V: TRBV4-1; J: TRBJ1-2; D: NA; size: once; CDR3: CASSLQATTDYGYTF; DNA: TGCGCCAGCAGCTTACAGGCGACAACTGACTATGGCTACACCTTC
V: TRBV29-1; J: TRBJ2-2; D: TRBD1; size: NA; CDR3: CSARGRLVTGELFF; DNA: TGCAGCGCCAGGGGGCGCCTCGTCACCGGGGAGCTGTTTTTT
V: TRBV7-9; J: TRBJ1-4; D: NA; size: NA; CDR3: CASRRDLNEKLFF; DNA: TGTGCCAGCAGACGGGATCTTAATGAAAAACTGTTTTTT
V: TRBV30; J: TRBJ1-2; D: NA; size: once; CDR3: CAWTPGRYGYTF; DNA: TGTGCCTGGACCCCAGGGCGCTATGGCTACACCTTC
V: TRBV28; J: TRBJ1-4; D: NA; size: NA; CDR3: CASGTGGYDSHAEKLFF; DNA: TGTGCCAGCGGAACCGGGGGGTACGACAGCCATGCCGAAAAACTGTTTTTT
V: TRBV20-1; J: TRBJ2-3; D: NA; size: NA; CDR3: CSVTTADTQYF; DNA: TGCAGTGTTACGACGGCGGATACGCAGTATTTT
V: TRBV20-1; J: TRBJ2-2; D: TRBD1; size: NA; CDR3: CSASGGTGNTGELFF; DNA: TGCAGTGCTAGTGGTGGGACAGGCAACACCGGGGAGCTGTTTTTT
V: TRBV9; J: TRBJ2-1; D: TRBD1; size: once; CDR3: CASSVAGQADEQFF; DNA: TGTGCCAGCAGCGTAGCGGGACAGGCAGATGAGCAGTTCTTC
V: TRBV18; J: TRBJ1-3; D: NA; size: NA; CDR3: CASSPLSVGRDTIYF; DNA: TGTGCCAGCTCACCACTCAGCGTGGGGAGGGACACCATATATTTT
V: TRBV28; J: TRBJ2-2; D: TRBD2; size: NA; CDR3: CASSSGSLVFTGELFF; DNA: TGTGCCAGCAGTAGCGGGAGCCTGGTATTTACCGGGGAGCTGTTTTTT
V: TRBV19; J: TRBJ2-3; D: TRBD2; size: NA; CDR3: CASSNRGLAGVTTDTQYF; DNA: TGTGCCAGTAGCAACCGGGGACTAGCGGGAGTTACCACAGATACGCAGTATTTT
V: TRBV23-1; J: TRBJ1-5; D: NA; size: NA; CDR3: CPRYGDQPQHF; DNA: TGCCCACGGTACGGCGATCAGCCCCAGCATTTT
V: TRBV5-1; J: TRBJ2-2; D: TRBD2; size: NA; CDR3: CASSLGSGRVTGELFF; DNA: TGCGCCAGCAGCTTGGGAAGCGGGAGAGTTACCGGGGAGCTGTTTTTT